Listed below are T cell receptor beta chains from one sample, sequenced in a study of T cell responses to AZD1222 COVID-19 vaccine. TCRdb's table, derived via immunoSEQ multiplex PCR, lists solely in-frame clones and lacks some. Of fewer than 100,000 clones in the sample, roughly 88% are singletons; the top ten hold roughly 1.4%. The source material was peripheral blood, sampled 28 days after the second AZD1222 dose. The receptors stem from an adult who received the AZD1222 COVID-19 vaccine. CDR3s include the opening cysteine and the closing phenylalanine or tryptophan. Each record gives: V gene, clone size, D gene, J gene, CDR3 DNA, CDR3 protein. A D gene is named only where the DNA matches it firmly. Clone size appears in some rows only: once, few, many, or a class for an expanded clone.

v_gene: TRBV4-1
abundance: once
d_gene: TRBD1
j_gene: TRBJ2-7
CDR3nt: TGCGCCAGCAGCTACGTAGGACAGGGGGCCGACGAGCAGTACTTC
CDR3aa: CASSYVGQGADEQYF

v_gene: TRBV9
abundance: .
d_gene: TRBD2
j_gene: TRBJ2-3
CDR3nt: TGTGCCAGCAGCGTAAGGGCGGCGGGCGCGGGGGGTCGGGCAGATACGCAGTATTTT
CDR3aa: CASSVRAAGAGGRADTQYF

v_gene: TRBV7-2
abundance: once
d_gene: .
j_gene: TRBJ2-3
CDR3nt: TGTGCCAGCAGCTTAGGGGCCCCTGGGAGCGGCACAGATACGCAGTATTTT
CDR3aa: CASSLGAPGSGTDTQYF

v_gene: TRBV30
abundance: .
d_gene: .
j_gene: TRBJ2-3
CDR3nt: TGTGCCTGGAGTGGCGCGAGCACAGATACGCAGTATTTT
CDR3aa: CAWSGASTDTQYF

v_gene: TRBV3-1/TRBV3-2
abundance: .
d_gene: TRBD2
j_gene: TRBJ2-1
CDR3nt: TGTGCCAGCAGCCAAGAGGTCGCCGGGACTAGCGGGGCAAATGAGCAGTTCTTC
CDR3aa: CASSQEVAGTSGANEQFF

v_gene: TRBV6-4
abundance: .
d_gene: .
j_gene: TRBJ2-2
CDR3nt: TGTGCCAGCAGTGAAGGACAGTGGACCGGGGAGCTGTTTTTT
CDR3aa: CASSEGQWTGELFF

v_gene: TRBV7-2
abundance: .
d_gene: .
j_gene: TRBJ2-7
CDR3nt: TGTGCCAGCAGCTCGTACAGGGCGGCCTCCTACGAGCAGTACTTC
CDR3aa: CASSSYRAASYEQYF

v_gene: TRBV4-2
abundance: .
d_gene: .
j_gene: TRBJ1-4
CDR3nt: TGTGCCAGCAGCCCCGACTCTGCAACTAATGAAAAACTGTTTTTT
CDR3aa: CASSPDSATNEKLFF

v_gene: TRBV4-1
abundance: .
d_gene: .
j_gene: TRBJ1-3
CDR3nt: TGCGCCAGCAGCCTAAAGGGCAACAGGCCTCCTTGGAGAAACACCATATATTTT
CDR3aa: CASSLKGNRPPWRNTIYF

v_gene: TRBV28
abundance: .
d_gene: .
j_gene: TRBJ1-6
CDR3nt: TGTGCCAGCAGGTCCGAATGGGGATGGAGGGCCCTCCACTTT
CDR3aa: CASRSEWGWRALHF

v_gene: TRBV30
abundance: .
d_gene: .
j_gene: TRBJ1-3
CDR3nt: TGTGCCTGGAGTACTCCTGGAAACACCATATATTTT
CDR3aa: CAWSTPGNTIYF

v_gene: TRBV4-3
abundance: .
d_gene: .
j_gene: TRBJ1-6
CDR3nt: TGCGCCAGCAGCCAAGACGTCACAAGCTCCTATAATTCACCCCTCCACTTT
CDR3aa: CASSQDVTSSYNSPLHF

v_gene: TRBV9
abundance: .
d_gene: .
j_gene: TRBJ1-4
CDR3nt: TGTGCCAGCAGCTCCGAGGGGACCGGGATGGGAAAACTGTTTTTT
CDR3aa: CASSSEGTGMGKLFF

v_gene: TRBV7-9
abundance: .
d_gene: .
j_gene: TRBJ1-1
CDR3nt: TGTGCCAGCAGCTTAGAATGGGGAGAGGGCGGGAGGAACACTGAAGCTTTCTTT
CDR3aa: CASSLEWGEGGRNTEAFF

v_gene: TRBV11-2
abundance: .
d_gene: .
j_gene: TRBJ1-1
CDR3nt: TGTGCCAGCAGCCCGGGGAGGCAAGCTTTCTTT
CDR3aa: CASSPGRQAFF

v_gene: TRBV12-5
abundance: .
d_gene: TRBD1
j_gene: TRBJ2-7
CDR3nt: TGTGCTAGTGGTTTGACCTCCGGGACAGGGAGCCCGTCCTACGAGCAGTACTTC
CDR3aa: CASGLTSGTGSPSYEQYF

v_gene: TRBV7-9
abundance: once
d_gene: .
j_gene: TRBJ1-6
CDR3nt: TGTGCCAGCAGCTTTGGCGGAGAAAATTCACCCCTCCACTTT
CDR3aa: CASSFGGENSPLHF

v_gene: TRBV5-1
abundance: .
d_gene: .
j_gene: TRBJ2-7
CDR3nt: TGCGCCAGCAGCCCGAGCGTAGGTTTGAACGAGCAGTACTTC
CDR3aa: CASSPSVGLNEQYF

v_gene: TRBV9
abundance: .
d_gene: .
j_gene: TRBJ1-6
CDR3nt: TGTGCCAGCAGCGTAGAGCAGGCAAATTCACCCCTCCACTTT
CDR3aa: CASSVEQANSPLHF

v_gene: TRBV7-9
abundance: .
d_gene: TRBD1
j_gene: TRBJ1-1
CDR3nt: TGTGCCAGCAGCTTAGACCCAGGGGGTCGCAACACTGAAGCTTTCTTT
CDR3aa: CASSLDPGGRNTEAFF

v_gene: TRBV5-1
abundance: once
d_gene: .
j_gene: TRBJ1-1
CDR3nt: TGCGCCAGCAGCTTGAACCAACGGTGGAACACTGAAGCTTTCTTT
CDR3aa: CASSLNQRWNTEAFF

v_gene: TRBV7-2
abundance: once
d_gene: .
j_gene: TRBJ1-6
CDR3nt: TGTGCCAGCCTAGGACGGGGCAATTCACCCCTCCACTTT
CDR3aa: CASLGRGNSPLHF

v_gene: TRBV6-2/TRBV6-3
abundance: .
d_gene: .
j_gene: TRBJ1-4
CDR3nt: TGTGCCAGCAGCTCTCTGGCCTCTAATGAAAAACTGTTTTTT
CDR3aa: CASSSLASNEKLFF

v_gene: TRBV28
abundance: .
d_gene: .
j_gene: TRBJ1-5
CDR3nt: TGTGCCAGCAGTCTGCGGGGGCTCCTTCAGCCCCAGCATTTT
CDR3aa: CASSLRGLLQPQHF

v_gene: TRBV30
abundance: .
d_gene: TRBD1
j_gene: TRBJ1-2
CDR3nt: TGTGCCGGGACTGGTGGACAGGGGTGGGATGGCTACACCTTC
CDR3aa: CAGTGGQGWDGYTF